The present entry profiles one TCR beta chain with its context. V lost 5 bases to trimming and J lost 8 bases, with 22 bases between them. Per germline, CDR1 KGHSH and CDR2 LQKENI. This CDR3 contains 16 residues. Sequencing used immunoSEQ multiplex PCR; TCRdb keeps in-frame clones, though not all of them. The sample shows about 110,000 clones, more than 85% of them seen only once. This sample is drawn from a study of OX40 agonist ivuxolimab in advanced cancers. This clonotype originated in an adult with an advanced solid tumor such as melanoma, head and neck, liver or kidney cancer. The sample consisted of CD4+ or CD8+ T cells sorted from blood, taken in a trial of the OX40 agonist ivuxolimab. The chain combines TRBV18 with TRBJ1-3, with D perhaps matching TRBD1 (5 bases). The CDR3 nucleotides are TGTGCCAGCTCAAGCTTCCGGGACGTGGACATGGACACCATATATTTT. Translation: CASSSFRDVDMDTIYF.